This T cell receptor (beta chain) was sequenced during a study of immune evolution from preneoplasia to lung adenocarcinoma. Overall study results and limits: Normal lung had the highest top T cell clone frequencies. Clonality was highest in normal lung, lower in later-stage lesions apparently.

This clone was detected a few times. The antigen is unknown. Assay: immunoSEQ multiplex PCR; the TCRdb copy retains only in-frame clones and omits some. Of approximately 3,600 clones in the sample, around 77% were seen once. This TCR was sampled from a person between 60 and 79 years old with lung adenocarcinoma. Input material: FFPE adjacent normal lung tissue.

The CDR3: CASSGGRGRQNEQFF. As DNA, the CDR3 is TGTGCCAGCAGTGGAGGGCGCGGGAGGCAAAATGAGCAGTTCTTC. The V gene is TRBV2, the J gene TRBJ2-1; the match to TRBD2 covers 8 bases. The V gene's germline CDR1 is SNHLY and CDR2 FYNNEI. V shed 4 bases, J shed 7 bases, and the junction held 9 bases outside the gene matches. The CDR3 covers 15 residues.